This TCR beta chain was found in a study of blood T cell repertoires in COVID-19. TCRdb's table, derived via immunoSEQ multiplex PCR, lists solely in-frame clones and lacks some. The table shows 13,000 or so clones, with 90% occurring only once. The CDR3 is 18 amino acids. The V gene lost 0 bases and the J gene lost 3 bases, with 20 bases spanning the gap. The chain employs TRBV23-1 and TRBJ1-1; D not certain. TRBV23-1 is sorted into the ORF group, with uncertain function. The receptor was isolated from a man aged 70-80 years with active COVID-19. Sequenced input: peripheral blood. The CDR3 DNA follows: TGCGCCAGCAGTCAATCCAGTGACCCCGGGGAGGCGGACACTGAAGCTTTCTTT. Protein: CASSQSSDPGEADTEAFF.